The entry that follows covers one TCR beta chain sequence. Mismatch with germline at one junction end may stem from a read error. This sample was taken from a study of blood T cell repertoires in COVID-19. Overall study: Specimens from acute and convalescent COVID-19 originated in the United States, Italy and Spain.

Germline V gives CDR1 SNHLY, CDR2 FYNNEI. The CDR3 sequence is 16 residues long. Data came from immunoSEQ multiplex PCR; TCRdb stores just in-frame clones and leaves some out. This sample has tens of thousands of clones; 86% occur once, and the top ten carry around 20%. This sequence joins TRBV2 and TRBJ2-4; 7 nucleotides match TRBD2. The sequenced sample consisted of peripheral blood. The TCR originated in a woman older than 75 with acute or convalescent COVID-19. CDR3 protein: CASGRGGSRAKNIQYF. The CDR3 DNA reads as TGTGCCAGCGGGAGGGGTGGTTCTAGGGCCAAAAACATTCAGTACTTT.